These T cell receptor beta chains were read from a single sample in a study of T cell repertoires in cytomegalovirus infection. These receptors have no known antigen. TCRdb reanalysed the reads using MiXCR and keeps one entry per CDR3 protein. The table has hundreds of thousands of distinct CDR3 sequences, about 30% seen once. Material: cultured CD8+ T cells from PBMCs, obtained from culture after CMV antigen stimulation. These receptors originate from a human donor in good health (CMV status not recorded). Some clones in this sample may be carry-over from other donors' samples. CDR3s include the opening cysteine and the closing phenylalanine or tryptophan. The D gene is left open where the match is weak. Size values are once, few and many counts, or a class for expanded clones, and some rows have none.

NA	TRBV6-5	TRBJ2-1	NA	TGTGCCAGCAGTTACTACGCAGAACTTAATAATGAGCAGTTCTTC	CASSYYAELNNEQFF
NA	TRBV7-6	TRBJ1-2	NA	TGTGCCAGCAGCCCCGAGGGGATCCATGGCTACACCTTC	CASSPEGIHGYTF
NA	TRBV4-1	TRBJ2-2	NA	TGCGCCAGCAGCCAAGAGACCCAGAACACCGGGGAGCTGTTTTTT	CASSQETQNTGELFF
few	TRBV3-1	TRBJ1-3	NA	TGTGCCAGCAGCCCTGCTTTACAGCTCCGATGGGGAAACACCATATATTTT	CASSPALQLRWGNTIYF
NA	TRBV6-1	TRBJ1-5	NA	TGTGCCAGCAGGGCGAGGTCAAGACTCAATCAGCCCCAGCATTTT	CASRARSRLNQPQHF
NA	TRBV9	TRBJ2-1	NA	TGTGCCAGCAGCTTCCTTAGCGAGGCTGAGCAGTTCTTC	CASSFLSEAEQFF
NA	TRBV6-5	TRBJ2-7	NA	TGTGCCAGCACCGACTCCTGGCAGAGATACGAGCTGTACTTC	CASTDSWQRYELYF
few	TRBV7-9	TRBJ1-1	TRBD1	TGTGCCAGCAGCTCAGGACAGGGGGGATATTATAACACTGAAGCTTTCTTT	CASSSGQGGYYNTEAFF
NA	TRBV7-6	TRBJ2-1	TRBD2	TGTGCCAGCAGCTTCCCGGGACTAGCGGCGAATGAGCAGTTCTTC	CASSFPGLAANEQFF
few	TRBV27	TRBJ1-2	TRBD1	TGTGCCAGCAGTTCCTCGACAGGGGAGGTGCACTATGGCTACACCTTC	CASSSSTGEVHYGYTF
few	TRBV28	TRBJ2-6	TRBD1	TGTGCCAGCAGTGCTCCCTCCGGGACAGGGGGCGCGGTCCCCAAGTGGTCTGGGGCCAACGTCCTGACTTTC	CASSAPSGTGGAVPKWSGANVLTF
many	TRBV7-2	TRBJ1-2	NA	TGTGCCAGCAGCTTAAGGGAGGTCGGGATCTATGGCTACACCTTC	CASSLREVGIYGYTF
few	TRBV5-8	TRBJ2-7	NA	TGTGCCAGCAGCTTGCGGACCCAGGGCTACGAGCAGTACTTC	CASSLRTQGYEQYF
NA	TRBV4-1	TRBJ1-1	TRBD1	TGCGCCAGCAGCCGCCTGGGACAGGGGGCGATCCTCGTACCTGAAGCTTTCTTT	CASSRLGQGAILVPEAFF
few	TRBV19	TRBJ2-1	TRBD2	TGTGCCAGTTCTTTTAGCGGGGGGCCGAATGAGCAGTTCTTC	CASSFSGGPNEQFF
NA	TRBV5-4	TRBJ1-2	TRBD1	TGTGCCAGCAGCTACAGGGGACCTAACTATGGCTACACCTTC	CASSYRGPNYGYTF
few	TRBV15	TRBJ1-5	NA	TGTGCCACCAGCATCGCAAAATATCAGCCCCAGCATTTT	CATSIAKYQPQHF
NA	TRBV12-3/TRBV12-4	TRBJ2-3	TRBD2	TGTGCCAGCACCAAAAGTCCCCTAGCGGGAGATACGCAGTATTTT	CASTKSPLAGDTQYF
many	TRBV6-1	TRBJ2-3	TRBD1	TGTGCCAGCAACCCATGGACAGGGACAACAGATACGCAGTATTTT	CASNPWTGTTDTQYF
few	TRBV20-1	TRBJ2-5	NA	TGCAGTGCTAGAGATCTCAGCGGCGATCAAGAGACCCAGTACTTC	CSARDLSGDQETQYF
NA	TRBV12-3/TRBV12-4	TRBJ2-5	NA	TGTGCCAGCACCGGGCCCAGTCGGACCCAGTACTTC	CASTGPSRTQYF
NA	TRBV29-1	TRBJ2-1	NA	TGCAGCGTTGAGCCGAGGAACGGACCCAATGAGCAGTTCTTC	CSVEPRNGPNEQFF
NA	TRBV10-1	TRBJ1-1	NA	TGCGCCAGGGTTGTCCGGGGTGACCGTGAGAACACTGAAGCTTTCTTT	CARVVRGDRENTEAFF
many	TRBV5-5	TRBJ2-1	NA	TGTGCCAGCACCCTCCTTCCCCGACTGGGGGGTGAGCAGTTCTTC	CASTLLPRLGGEQFF
few	TRBV27	TRBJ1-5	NA	TGTGCCAGCAGTTTCGGAGGGGGTAGCAATCAGCCCCAGCATTTT	CASSFGGGSNQPQHF
few	TRBV5-4	TRBJ1-1	NA	TGTGCCAGCGGACCCCCAGAAGGCACTGAAGCTTTCTTT	CASGPPEGTEAFF
few	TRBV12-3/TRBV12-4	TRBJ1-2	NA	TGTGCCAGCAGTTTAACCCCGGACACATCCTACACCTTC	CASSLTPDTSYTF
NA	TRBV20-1	TRBJ1-5	NA	TGCAGTGCTAGAGATAGGCAGGTCAGGGGTCAGCCCCAGCATTTT	CSARDRQVRGQPQHF
NA	TRBV9	TRBJ2-4	NA	TGTGCCAGCAGCGGCGACAGATTAAACATTCAGTACTTC	CASSGDRLNIQYF
few	TRBV6-6	TRBJ2-3	NA	TGTGCCAGCAGTTACTCCTGGCCCCCGGATACGCAGTATTTT	CASSYSWPPDTQYF
NA	TRBV9	TRBJ2-5	TRBD2	TGTGCCAGCAGCGTAGGGGGGTTGGCGGGGGGCCTAGTGGACCAAGAGACCCAGTACTTC	CASSVGGLAGGLVDQETQYF
NA	TRBV12-5	TRBJ1-1	NA	TGTGCTAGTGGTTTGGGGCCCGGGACAGAAGCTTTCTTT	CASGLGPGTEAFF
few	TRBV20-1	TRBJ2-1	TRBD2	TGCAGTGCTAGAACTCCGACTAGCGGGGACTACAATGAGCAGTTCTTC	CSARTPTSGDYNEQFF
few	TRBV7-9	TRBJ1-5	NA	TGTGCCAGCAGCTTAGACGGGGAGCGCAATCAGCCCCAGCATTTT	CASSLDGERNQPQHF
NA	TRBV6-2/TRBV6-3	TRBJ1-2	TRBD1	TGTGCCAGCAGTTACTCGATGAGACAGGGGGACGTAGAGGGCTACACCTTC	CASSYSMRQGDVEGYTF
many	TRBV7-8	TRBJ2-7	TRBD1	TGTGCCAGCAGCCTAGGGACAGGGTTGTTCCACGAGCAGTACTTC	CASSLGTGLFHEQYF
many	TRBV7-6	TRBJ2-1	NA	TGTGCCAGCAGCCCTGGGGGTGCTCTCGAGTTCTTC	CASSPGGALEFF
once	TRBV12-3/TRBV12-4	TRBJ2-7	NA	TGTGTCAGCAGTTTAGGTTCTGAGTACGAGCAGTACTTC	CVSSLGSEYEQYF
NA	TRBV28	TRBJ2-5	NA	TGTGCCAGCTTTGTCCCGGGGCCTCAAGAGACCCAGTACTTC	CASFVPGPQETQYF
few	TRBV19	TRBJ2-1	TRBD2	TGTGCCAGTAGTATGGGACTAGCGGGCTACAATGAGCAGTTCTTC	CASSMGLAGYNEQFF
many	TRBV6-2/TRBV6-3	TRBJ1-2	NA	TGTGCCAGCAGACAAAATTATGGCTACACCTTC	CASRQNYGYTF
few	TRBV10-3	TRBJ1-2	TRBD1	TGTGCCATCAAGGGTAACAGGGGAACCGCTAACTATGGCTACACCTTC	CAIKGNRGTANYGYTF
NA	TRBV7-8	TRBJ1-6	NA	TGTGCCAGCAGCTTGTGGGGTTCACCCCTCCACTTT	CASSLWGSPLHF
NA	TRBV6-5	TRBJ2-2	NA	TGTGCCAGCAGTTACGAGGCAGGGGACACCGGGGAGCTGTTTTTT	CASSYEAGDTGELFF
few	TRBV27	TRBJ1-6	NA	TGTGCCAGCAGTTATTTTGGCGTGCGAGGACATCCGTATTCACCCCTCCACTTT	CASSYFGVRGHPYSPLHF
NA	TRBV5-1	TRBJ1-4	NA	TGCGCCAGCAGCTTGGTGTCGGCAACTAATGAAAAACTGTTTTTT	CASSLVSATNEKLFF
NA	TRBV5-5	TRBJ2-5	NA	TGTGCCAGCAGCTTCGACTTCCAAGAGACCCAGTACTTC	CASSFDFQETQYF
many	TRBV18	TRBJ1-5	NA	TGTGCCAGCTCACCGGGGGCTTCCAGCAATCAGCCCCAGCATTTT	CASSPGASSNQPQHF
NA	TRBV27	TRBJ1-6	TRBD1	TGTGCCAGCAGTACTCCCGGGACAGGTTATTCACCCCTCCACTTT	CASSTPGTGYSPLHF